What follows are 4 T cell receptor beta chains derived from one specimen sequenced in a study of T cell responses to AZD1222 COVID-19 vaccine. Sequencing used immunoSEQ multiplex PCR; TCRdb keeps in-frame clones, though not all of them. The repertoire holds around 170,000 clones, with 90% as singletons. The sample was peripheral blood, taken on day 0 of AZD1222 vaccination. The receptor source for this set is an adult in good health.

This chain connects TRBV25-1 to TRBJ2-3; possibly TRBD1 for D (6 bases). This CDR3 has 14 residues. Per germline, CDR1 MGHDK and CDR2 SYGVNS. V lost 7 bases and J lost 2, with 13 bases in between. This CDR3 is CASNSDSSTDTQYF. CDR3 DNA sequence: TGTGCCAGCAACTCGGACAGTTCCACAGATACGCAGTATTTT.

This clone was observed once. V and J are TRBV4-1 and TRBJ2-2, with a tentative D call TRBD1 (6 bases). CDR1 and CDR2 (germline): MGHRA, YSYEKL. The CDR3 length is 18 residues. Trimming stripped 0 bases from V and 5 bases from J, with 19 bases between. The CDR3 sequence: CASSQDPAGVRRTGELFF. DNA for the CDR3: TGCGCCAGCAGCCAAGATCCGGCAGGGGTCAGGAGGACCGGGGAGCTGTTTTTT.

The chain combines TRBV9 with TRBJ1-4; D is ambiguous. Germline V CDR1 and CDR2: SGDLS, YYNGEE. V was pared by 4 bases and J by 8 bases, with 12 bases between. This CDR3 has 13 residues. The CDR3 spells CASSSSGREKLFF. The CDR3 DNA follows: TGTGCCAGCAGCTCATCAGGTCGGGAAAAACTGTTTTTT.

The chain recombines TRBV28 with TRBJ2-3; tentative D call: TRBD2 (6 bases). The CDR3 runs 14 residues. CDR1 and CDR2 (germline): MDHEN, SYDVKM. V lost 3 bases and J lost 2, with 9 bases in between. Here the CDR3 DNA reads TGTGCCAGCAGTTTGGGGACTGTCACAGATACGCAGTATTTT. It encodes CASSLGTVTDTQYF.